Listed here are 9 T cell receptor beta chains from one sample, sequenced in a study of blood T cell repertoires in COVID-19. The method was immunoSEQ multiplex PCR; TCRdb's version includes in-frame clones alone and lacks a portion of them. Among roughly 360,000 clones listed, around nine tenths were seen once. Sequencing was carried out using PBMCs or T cells enriched from blood (not recorded which). These receptors originate from a woman between 25 and 40 years old with acute COVID-19.

The V call is TRBV7-2, the J call TRBJ1-2; TRBD1 might be the D (5 bases). Germline V CDR1 and CDR2: SGHTA, FQGNSA. V lost 3 bases and J lost 6, with 8 bases in between. The CDR3 runs 12 residues. CDR3 protein: CASSFLGDGYTF. CDR3 nucleotide sequence: TGTGCCAGCAGCTTTCTAGGGGATGGCTACACCTTC.

The V gene is TRBV30, the J gene TRBJ2-1, with 7 nucleotides matching TRBD1. Germline loops: CDR1 GTSNPN, CDR2 SVGIG (reference sequence). There are 12 residues in the CDR3. The V gene end was trimmed by 1 base and the J gene end by 9 bases; junction bases not matched to a gene: 3. This chain's CDR3 is CAWSAQGTEQFF. The CDR3, as DNA: TGTGCCTGGAGTGCACAGGGGACTGAGCAGTTCTTC.

The chain uses TRBV5-6 and TRBJ1-1; 8 bases line up with TRBD1. The CDR3 contains 15 residues. After removal of 4 bases from V and 3 bases from J, the junction contained 8 bases not matched to a gene. The germline V gene encodes CDR1 SGHDT and CDR2 YYEEEE. DNA of the CDR3: TGTGCCAGCAGCAACCAGGGGGCGTGGGACACTGAAGCTTTCTTT. It codes for CASSNQGAWDTEAFF.

The chain joins TRBV9 to TRBJ2-3, with 7 bases lining up with TRBD2. CDR3 length: 16 amino acids. Germline V CDR1 and CDR2: SGDLS, YYNGEE. The V and J ends lost 4 bases and 3 bases, in that order; junction bases with no gene match: 11. In DNA, the CDR3 is TGTGCCAGCAGCTCGGGGGGTAGGGGTTGGACAGATACGCAGTATTTT. This translates into CASSSGGRGWTDTQYF.

The chain recombines TRBV2 with TRBJ1-2, with D hard to call. Germline lookup yields CDR1 SNHLY and CDR2 FYNNEI. The CDR3 covers 15 residues. V lost 3 bases and J lost 0, with 11 bases in between. The CDR3 nucleotides are TGTGCCAGCAGTGAGGCCCCGACACCTAACTATGGCTACACCTTC. It encodes CASSEAPTPNYGYTF.

V gene TRBV15 combines with J gene TRBJ2-5; 16 bases are a match to TRBD2. CDR3 size: 16 residues. Germline V gene lookup returns CDR1 LNHNV and CDR2 YYDKDF (reference sequence). J was trimmed by 7 bases and V by 3 bases; bases with no gene match: 5. The CDR3 reads CATSRGLAGGKVTQYF. Here the CDR3 DNA reads TGTGCCACCAGCAGGGGACTAGCGGGGGGGAAGGTGACCCAGTACTTC.

V is TRBV9 and J is TRBJ2-3; a possible D gene is TRBD2 (7 bases). From germline, CDR1 is SGDLS and CDR2 YYNGEE. CDR3 length: 14 amino acids. V lost 5 bases to trimming and J lost 1 base, with 11 bases between them. CDR3 region: CASRRGARTDTQYF. The DNA for the CDR3 is TGTGCCAGCAGACGGGGGGCCCGCACAGATACGCAGTATTTT. Drawing the rest from reference TRBV9 and TRBJ2-3, the complete variable domain is DSGVTQTPKHLITATGQRVTLRCSPRSGDLSVYWYQQSLDQGLQFLIQYYNGEERAKGNILERFSAQQFPDLHSELNLSSLELGDSALYFCASRRGARTDTQYFGPGTRLTVL.

The rearrangement joins TRBV18 to TRBJ1-5; unclear D gene. The CDR3 loop spans 14 amino acids. V lost 3 bases and J 4 bases, leaving 10 bases between the germline ends. Germline CDR1 reads KGHSH; CDR2 reads LQKENI. The DNA of the CDR3 is TGTGCCAGCTCACCGGACGCGGGGAATCAGCCCCAGCATTTT. The encoded protein is CASSPDAGNQPQHF.

This chain connects TRBV5-1 to TRBJ1-3; D is uncertain. The ends were cut back, 3 bases at V and 0 bases at J, with 13 bases in the middle. The CDR3 totals 16 residues. CDR1 is SGHRS, CDR2 YFSETQ, per germline. The CDR3 is CASSSTPDPSGNTIYF. In nucleotides, the CDR3 is TGCGCCAGCAGCTCAACCCCAGATCCCTCTGGAAACACCATATATTTT.